Below, 8 T cell receptor beta chains from the same sample are listed, as sequenced in a study of T-cell memory formation after mild COVID-19. MiXCR was run by TCRdb on the 5' RACE reads, yielding one entry per CDR3 protein. Among roughly 35,000 distinct CDR3 sequences listed, 20% to 25% were seen once. The sample consisted of PBMCs or a T cell subset sorted from them (not recorded which). These receptors were collected from an adult who had mild COVID-19 (a few samples of this study predate the infection). Cell type and time point are not known.

Only a few counts were recorded for this clonotype. The genes are TRBV19 and TRBJ2-1; 7 nucleotides line up with TRBD2. The germline CDR1 and CDR2 sequences are LNHDA and SQIVND (reference sequence). V lost 5 bases and J lost 4; bases outside the gene matches: 8. The CDR3 consists of 15 residues. CDR3 in amino acids: CASSRVGEGYNEQFF. Written as DNA, the CDR3 is TGTGCCAGTAGTCGTGTGGGGGAGGGGTACAATGAGCAGTTCTTC.

This clonotype was observed at least ten times. The genes are TRBV3-1 and TRBJ1-3; D remains unclear. V lost 2 bases, J lost 0 bases, and 8 bases lay in between. This CDR3 region has 15 residues. The germline gives CDR1 LGHDT, CDR2 YNNKEL (reference sequence). The CDR3 nucleotides are TGTGCCAGCAGCCAAACAGTCCTCTCTGGAAACACCATATATTTT. It specifies CASSQTVLSGNTIYF.

This clonotype appeared a few times. The genes are TRBV19 and TRBJ1-4; unclear D gene. CDR1 is LNHDA and CDR2 is SQIVND in the germline V gene (reference sequence). Trimming removed 6 bases at V and 3 bases at J, with 14 bases between. This CDR3 region has 15 residues. The CDR3 is CASSPLIASNEKLFF. Here the CDR3 DNA reads TGTGCCAGTAGCCCGCTCATTGCGTCTAATGAAAAACTGTTTTTT.

In this sample, this clonotype turned up many times. The gene calls are TRBV12-3 or TRBV12-4 and TRBJ1-1, with D perhaps matching TRBD1 (6 bases). Trimming stripped 3 bases from V and 1 base from J, with 9 bases between. The CDR3 contains 14 residues. The CDR3 loop is CASSFRTENTEAFF. DNA for the CDR3: TGTGCCAGCAGTTTTAGGACAGAGAACACTGAAGCTTTCTTT.

This chain uses TRBV7-9 with TRBJ2-7; the D gene is possibly TRBD2 (6 bases). The CDR3 is 13 amino acids. V was trimmed by 5 bases and J by 3 bases, leaving 11 bases between them. CDR1 is SEHNR and CDR2 is FQNEAQ in the germline V gene (reference sequence). CDR3 nucleotides: TGTGCCAGCAGCGGGGGACTTCTCTACGAGCAGTACTTC. Translation gives CASSGGLLYEQYF.

At least ten counts were recorded for this clonotype. The V and J genes are TRBV20-1 and TRBJ1-2; D is unresolved. CDR3 length equals 15 residues. Trimming removed 3 bases at V and 5 bases at J, with 19 bases between. Germline V gene sequence: CDR1 DFQATT, CDR2 SNEGSKA (reference sequence). CDR3 coding DNA: TGCAGTGCTAGCTCCGGGGAAGGAAGAGGGTATGGCTACACCTTC. The encoded protein is CSASSGEGRGYGYTF.

This clonotype has only one observation. This rearrangement joins TRBV12-3 or TRBV12-4 to TRBJ1-1; D is unresolved. The CDR3 length is 11 residues. V was trimmed by 5 bases and J by 7 bases, leaving 8 bases between them. In nucleotides, the CDR3 is TGTGCCAGCAGTCTGGATAGTGAAGCTTTCTTT. Translating it yields CASSLDSEAFF.

This clonotype occurred many times. V usage is TRBV7-6 and J usage is TRBJ2-5; no clear D. V lost 4 bases and J lost 0, with 0 bases in between. This CDR3 spans 11 amino acids. CDR1 is SGHVS, CDR2 FNYEAQ, per germline. CDR3 amino acids: CASSYQETQYF. The CDR3 region has the DNA TGTGCCAGCAGCTACCAAGAGACCCAGTACTTC.